The clone carrying this TCR beta chain came up a few times. Its target is not known. The germline V and J ends were trimmed by 1 base and 5 bases, with 10 bases remaining between them. The CDR3 has 14 residues. Germline CDR1 reads SEHNR; CDR2 reads FQNEAQ (reference sequence). Expressed TCRB transcripts were sequenced because the entire RNA isolate underwent reverse transcription. The average read count of naive, central memory and regulatory T cell samples was several million. TCRdb's table, derived via immunoSEQ multiplex PCR, lists solely in-frame clones and lacks some. The sample holds over 350,000 clones, about 15% seen once. The data were taken from a study of beta chain features in type 1 diabetes. Findings and limits, study-wide: Junctions at VDJ sites from type 1 diabetes patients had fewer insertions and more deletions. Cells that show high TCR expression could be over-represented by cDNA sequencing.

The sample consisted of naive CD4+ T cells from blood. The origin of this receptor is a young woman in good health. V is TRBV7-9 and J is TRBJ2-3; tentative D call: TRBD2 (6 bases). The DNA for the CDR3 is TGTGCCAGCAGCTTAGGGCTAGCGAAAGATACGCAGTATTTT. Translated, it gives CASSLGLAKDTQYF.